The rows below give T cell receptor beta chains drawn from one sample of a study of glioma-infiltrating T cells. TCRdb independently ran MiXCR on the multiplex PCR reads; one entry per CDR3 protein. The profile shows about 190,000 distinct CDR3 sequences, roughly 32% of them singletons. Sequencing was carried out using glioma tissue, nonneoplastic brain tissue, or PBMCs (not recorded which). These receptors all come from a human donor with low-grade glioma or glioblastoma, undergoing nonglioma brain surgery, or in good health (not recorded which). Both conserved end residues are part of each CDR3. Fields, in order: D gene, V gene, clone size, J gene, CDR3 DNA, CDR3 protein. D genes are given only for firm matches. Some rows have no size entry. The others give once, few or many, or a class for an expanded clone.

D: TRBD2
V: TRBV7-2
size: few
J: TRBJ2-7
DNA: TGTGCCAGCAGCTTTCGACTAGCGGGAGCTCGCTACGAGCAGTACTTC
CDR3: CASSFRLAGARYEQYF

D: .
V: TRBV6-2/TRBV6-3
size: many
J: TRBJ2-7
DNA: TGTGCCAGCAGTTACGGCCGCCGATCCCTCTCCTACGAGCAGTACTTC
CDR3: CASSYGRRSLSYEQYF

D: .
V: TRBV6-1
size: .
J: TRBJ1-5
DNA: TGTGCCATCAGTGAAAGGGTCGGGCAGGGAAACAATCAGCCCCAGCATTTT
CDR3: CAISERVGQGNNQPQHF

D: TRBD1
V: TRBV27
size: many
J: TRBJ2-7
DNA: TGTGCCAGCAGTTCCCCGGGACAGGGGTCCGAGCAGTACTTC
CDR3: CASSSPGQGSEQYF

D: .
V: TRBV7-2
size: many
J: TRBJ2-5
DNA: TGTGCCAGCAGCTTAGTTGAGCAAGAGACCCAGTACTTC
CDR3: CASSLVEQETQYF

D: TRBD1
V: TRBV27
size: many
J: TRBJ2-7
DNA: TGTGCCAGCAGTACCCGGGACAGGTTCGATTACGAGCAGTACTTC
CDR3: CASSTRDRFDYEQYF

D: .
V: TRBV2
size: few
J: TRBJ2-2
DNA: TGTGCCAGCAGTGAGAGTGTGTGGGCCCCGAACACCGGGGAGCTGTTTTTT
CDR3: CASSESVWAPNTGELFF

D: .
V: TRBV6-6
size: many
J: TRBJ2-7
DNA: TGTGCCAGCAGTTACCCGGACAGAGGGAACTACGAGCAGTACTTC
CDR3: CASSYPDRGNYEQYF

D: .
V: TRBV6-5
size: many
J: TRBJ2-5
DNA: TGTGCCAGCAGTTACTCATCTCTTGGAGAGACCCAGTACTTC
CDR3: CASSYSSLGETQYF

D: .
V: TRBV12-3/TRBV12-4
size: many
J: TRBJ2-4
DNA: TGTGCCAGCCGCAACCCAAACGGAGGCATTCAGTACTTC
CDR3: CASRNPNGGIQYF

D: TRBD2
V: TRBV6-1
size: many
J: TRBJ2-3
DNA: TGTGCCAGCAGTTCCGATGTAGCGGGGGGCGGAGATACGCAGTATTTT
CDR3: CASSSDVAGGGDTQYF

D: .
V: TRBV5-1
size: few
J: TRBJ1-1
DNA: TGCGCCAGCAGCTTGAGGCCCGGGAACACTGAAGCTTTCTTT
CDR3: CASSLRPGNTEAFF

D: .
V: TRBV18
size: many
J: TRBJ2-1
DNA: TGTGCCAGCTCGCCTACAGAAAGCTCCTACAATGAGCAGTTCTTC
CDR3: CASSPTESSYNEQFF

D: .
V: TRBV24-1
size: many
J: TRBJ2-5
DNA: TGTGCCACCAGCGGGACACCCCAAGAGACCCAGTACTTC
CDR3: CATSGTPQETQYF

D: TRBD1
V: TRBV18
size: few
J: TRBJ2-4
DNA: TGTGCCAGCTCACCCCTCTGGACAGGGGCGAACATTCAGTACTTC
CDR3: CASSPLWTGANIQYF

D: .
V: TRBV6-1
size: many
J: TRBJ2-7
DNA: TGTGCCAGCTTGAATCTCAACAGGGACCTCTCCTACGAGCAGTACTTC
CDR3: CASLNLNRDLSYEQYF

D: TRBD1
V: TRBV4-2
size: many
J: TRBJ2-2
DNA: TGTGCCAGCAGCCAAGAAGACAGGGGGAACACCGGGGAGCTGTTTTTT
CDR3: CASSQEDRGNTGELFF

D: TRBD1
V: TRBV7-2
size: many
J: TRBJ2-5
DNA: TGTGCCAGCAGCTTAGACCGAGGGGGCATGGAGACCCAGTACTTC
CDR3: CASSLDRGGMETQYF

D: .
V: TRBV7-2
size: .
J: TRBJ2-7
DNA: TGTGCCAGCAGCCCAGGGTTCCACGAGCAGTACTTC
CDR3: CASSPGFHEQYF

D: .
V: TRBV4-2
size: many
J: TRBJ2-3
DNA: TGTGCCAGCAGCCAAGAGCGATCGGCGGGACCCCGGGATACGCAGTATTTT
CDR3: CASSQERSAGPRDTQYF

D: .
V: TRBV6-1
size: many
J: TRBJ1-1
DNA: TGTGCCAGCACCATCTATCCCAGCACTGAAGCTTTCTTT
CDR3: CASTIYPSTEAFF

D: .
V: TRBV20-1
size: many
J: TRBJ1-5
DNA: TGCAGTGCAACGACAGATCCTAATCAGCCCCAGCATTTT
CDR3: CSATTDPNQPQHF

D: TRBD1
V: TRBV20-1
size: .
J: TRBJ1-6
DNA: TGCAGTGCAAATACGGGACAGAGCTCCTATAATTCACCCCTCCACTTT
CDR3: CSANTGQSSYNSPLHF

D: .
V: TRBV19
size: many
J: TRBJ1-5
DNA: TGTGCCAGTAGTATTTATGAGGCGTCTAATCAGCCCCAGCATTTT
CDR3: CASSIYEASNQPQHF

D: .
V: TRBV7-2
size: many
J: TRBJ2-3
DNA: TGTGCCAGCAGGACCCAAAGCACAGATACGCAGTATTTT
CDR3: CASRTQSTDTQYF